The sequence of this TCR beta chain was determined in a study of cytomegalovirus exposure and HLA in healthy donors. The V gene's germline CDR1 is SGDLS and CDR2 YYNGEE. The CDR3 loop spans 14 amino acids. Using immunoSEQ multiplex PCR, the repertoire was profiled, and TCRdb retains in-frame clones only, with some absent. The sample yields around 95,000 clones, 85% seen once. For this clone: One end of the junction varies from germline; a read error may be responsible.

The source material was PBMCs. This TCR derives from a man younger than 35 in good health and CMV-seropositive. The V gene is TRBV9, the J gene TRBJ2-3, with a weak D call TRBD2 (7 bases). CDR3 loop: CASGVGGGTDTQYF. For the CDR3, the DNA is TGTGCCAGCGGCGTAGGGGGGGGCACAGATACGCAGTATTTT.